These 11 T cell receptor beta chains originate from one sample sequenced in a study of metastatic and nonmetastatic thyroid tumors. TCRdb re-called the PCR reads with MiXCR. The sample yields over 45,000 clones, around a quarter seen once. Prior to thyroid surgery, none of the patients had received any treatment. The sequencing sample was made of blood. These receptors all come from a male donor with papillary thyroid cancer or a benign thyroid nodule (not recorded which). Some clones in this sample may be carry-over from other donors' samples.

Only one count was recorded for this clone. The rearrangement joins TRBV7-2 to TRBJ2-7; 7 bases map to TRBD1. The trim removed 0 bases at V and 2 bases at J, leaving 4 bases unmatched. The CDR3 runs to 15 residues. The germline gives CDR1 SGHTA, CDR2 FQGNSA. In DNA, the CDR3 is TGTGCCAGCAGCTTAGCAGACAGGGTAACCTACGAGCAGTACTTC. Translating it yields CASSLADRVTYEQYF.

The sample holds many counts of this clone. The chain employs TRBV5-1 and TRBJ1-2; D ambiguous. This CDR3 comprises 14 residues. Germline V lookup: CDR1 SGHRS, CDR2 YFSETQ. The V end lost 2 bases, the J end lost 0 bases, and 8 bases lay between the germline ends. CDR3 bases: TGCGCCAGCAGCTTTGGGGATACTAACTATGGCTACACCTTC. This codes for CASSFGDTNYGYTF.

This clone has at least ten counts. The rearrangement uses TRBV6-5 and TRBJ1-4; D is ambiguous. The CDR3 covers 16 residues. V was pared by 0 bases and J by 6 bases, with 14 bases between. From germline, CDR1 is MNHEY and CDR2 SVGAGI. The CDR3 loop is CASSYSSWGVDEKLFF. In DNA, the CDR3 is TGTGCCAGCAGTTACTCGAGCTGGGGAGTCGATGAAAAACTGTTTTTT.

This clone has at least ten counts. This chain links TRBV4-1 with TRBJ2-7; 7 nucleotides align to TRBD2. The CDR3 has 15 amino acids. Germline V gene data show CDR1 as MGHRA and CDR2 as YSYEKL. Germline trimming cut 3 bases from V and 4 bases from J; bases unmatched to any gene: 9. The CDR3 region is CASSQVGGGPYEQYF. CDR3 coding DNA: TGCGCCAGCAGCCAGGTTGGCGGGGGACCGTACGAGCAGTACTTC.

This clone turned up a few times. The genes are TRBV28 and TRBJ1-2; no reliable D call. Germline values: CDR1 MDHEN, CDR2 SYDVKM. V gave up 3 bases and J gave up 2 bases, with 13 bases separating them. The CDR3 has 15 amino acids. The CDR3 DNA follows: TGTGCCAGCAGTTTTGAAGGGCTTCTCAACTATGGCTACACCTTC. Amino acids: CASSFEGLLNYGYTF.

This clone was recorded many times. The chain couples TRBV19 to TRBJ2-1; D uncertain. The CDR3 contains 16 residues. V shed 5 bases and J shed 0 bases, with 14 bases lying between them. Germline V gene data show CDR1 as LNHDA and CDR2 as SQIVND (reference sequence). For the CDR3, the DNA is TGTGCCAGTAGTCCCAGCCACCGTAGCTCCTACAATGAGCAGTTCTTC. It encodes CASSPSHRSSYNEQFF.

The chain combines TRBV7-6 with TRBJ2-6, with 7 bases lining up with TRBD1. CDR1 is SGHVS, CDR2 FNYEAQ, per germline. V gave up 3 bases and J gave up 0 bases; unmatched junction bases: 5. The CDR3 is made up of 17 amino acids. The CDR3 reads CASSFGTVLSGANVLTF. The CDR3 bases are TGTGCCAGCAGCTTCGGGACAGTCCTCTCTGGGGCCAACGTCCTGACTTTC.

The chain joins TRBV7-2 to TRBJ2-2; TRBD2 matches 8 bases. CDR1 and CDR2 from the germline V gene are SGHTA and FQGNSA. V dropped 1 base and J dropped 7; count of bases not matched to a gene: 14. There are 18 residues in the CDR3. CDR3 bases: TGTGCCAGCAGCTTAGTGCCAGCGGGGGCCTCAGTGGGCGGGGAGCTGTTTTTT. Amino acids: CASSLVPAGASVGGELFF.

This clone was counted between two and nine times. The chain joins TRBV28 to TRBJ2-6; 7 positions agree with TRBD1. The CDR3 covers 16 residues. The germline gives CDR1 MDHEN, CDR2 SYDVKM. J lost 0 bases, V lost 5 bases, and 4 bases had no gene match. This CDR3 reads CASSEGALSGANVLTF. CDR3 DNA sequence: TGTGCCAGCAGTGAGGGGGCGCTCTCTGGGGCCAACGTCCTGACTTTC.

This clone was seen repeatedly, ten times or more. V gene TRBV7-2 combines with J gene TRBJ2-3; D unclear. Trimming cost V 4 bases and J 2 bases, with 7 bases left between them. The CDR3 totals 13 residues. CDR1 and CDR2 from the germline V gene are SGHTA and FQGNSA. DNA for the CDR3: TGTGCCAGCAGCTCGCGGTACACAGATACGCAGTATTTT. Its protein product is CASSSRYTDTQYF.

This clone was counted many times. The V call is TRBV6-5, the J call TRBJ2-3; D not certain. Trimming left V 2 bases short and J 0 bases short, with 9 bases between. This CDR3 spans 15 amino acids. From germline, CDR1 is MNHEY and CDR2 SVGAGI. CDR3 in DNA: TGTGCCAGCAGTTACGAAGAGCCTAGCACAGATACGCAGTATTTT. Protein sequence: CASSYEEPSTDTQYF.